The T cell receptor beta chain under discussion was sequenced for a study of graft-versus-host responses after intestinal transplantation (TCRdb year 2021). Regarding the research as a whole: The transplants that recipients got were multivisceral, liver-intestinal, or isolated intestinal. A peak of at least 4% donor T cells among recipient peripheral blood mononuclear cells was the definition used for donor T cell macrochimerism. Bulk TCR-beta CDR3 sequencing was used to track graft-versus-host and host-versus-graft alloreactive T cell clones in the graft, circulation and bone marrow after intestinal transplantation. All recipients received anti-thymocyte globulin induction followed by maintenance tacrolimus and steroids for around three years. Alloreactive clones were identified by sequencing pre-transplant mixed lymphocyte reaction products and comparing these products with unstimulated pre-transplant donor and recipient T cells. The cohort enrolled under 25 intestinal transplant recipients including one retransplant, and 3 patients lacking pretransplant specimens were excluded. Rather than being sequenced by the commercial service, samples from a few later patients were sequenced in-house on an Illumina MiSeq and processed with MiXCR. Study-level results and caveats: Peak levels of circulating GvH clones were associated with declines in HvG clones early after transplant. The conclusions were limited by the relatively low number and heterogeneity of the intestinal transplant patients. In the allografts of patients with donor T cell macrochimerism, GvH to HvG T cell clonal ratios were high. GvH clones were found in recipient bone marrow, and some of the GvH clones appeared earlier in ileal mucosa or blood, which is consistent with an intestinal mucosal origin.

V drops 3 bases and J drops 3 bases, leaving 11 bases in between. The CDR3 spans 14 residues, from the cysteine through the phenylalanine. CDR3 DNA is the only sequence kept; it has 42 bases, read in frame from the first base. CDR1 and CDR2 are drawn from the germline V gene: MGHRA, YSYEKL. Blood samples were collected up to 4 times in the first month after transplant and then at least monthly when available. With regard to this clone: Its antigen remains unidentified. Per-base qualities were not stored, and no clone one base away is much larger.

The library was obtained by the immunoSEQ multiplex PCR assay. High-throughput TCR-beta CDR3 sequencing of genomic DNA from most patients was performed by Adaptive Biotechnologies. The authors' pipeline ran thus. TCR sequencing data were retrieved from Adaptive's ImmunoSEQ software for 15 to 20 patients, whereas a few other patients were processed with MiXCR and VDJtools. CDR3 nucleotide sequences shared between donor and recipient were removed because the origin of such sequences could not be assigned. To count as alloreactive, a clone needed at least 2-fold expansion over unstimulated cells and a minimum CFSE-low frequency of 0.002% (template counts) or 0.001% (read counts). Mappable clones were those detected in sequenced pre-transplant spleen, lymph node, or MLR CFSE-low populations of the donor or recipient. Cumulative frequency of alloreactive clones was calculated as a percentage of all sequences weighted by copy number. Here the immuneACCESS table is served through TCRdb, limited to in-frame sequences with V and J called. Missing clones are a known gap in these copies; in checked studies unresolved V genes cover under half, and the rest lacks a known reason. V and J calls plus clone size are reproduced from that table; the DNA served to infer D and trimming. The sample profile shows roughly 62,000 clones; about 93% of them were found once. Approximately 2.9% of the sample belongs to the ten largest clones.

The chain is encoded by TRBV4-1 joined to TRBJ1-1, with the D gene not confidently named. The TCR comes from a human patient who received an intestinal transplant, so some T cells may come from the graft donor. The sequences come from PBMCs, collected 118 to 130 days after intestinal transplantation. The DNA sequence is TGCGCCAGCAGCCAGGGAGGGTGGGACACTGAAGCTTTCTTT. It translates to CASSQGGWDTEAFF.